The 20 T cell receptor beta chains below come from one sample, sequenced in a study. MiXCR, run by TCRdb on the RT-PCR reads, gives a single entry per CDR3 protein. The sample consists of about 700,000 distinct CDR3 sequences, around 14% of them appearing once. Input material: memory CD4+ T cells from blood. The receptors were gathered from a female donor in good health, serving as a healthy control.

The chain links TRBV5-5 to TRBJ1-2, with 8 bases fitting TRBD1. V shed 4 bases, J shed 7 bases, and the junction held 15 bases outside the gene matches. This CDR3 is built from 16 residues. The germline V gene has CDR1 SGHKS and CDR2 YYEKEE (reference sequence). The CDR3 nucleotides read TGTGCCAGCAGCACGACAGGGGCCTCGTCCCGAGGTGGCTACACCTTC. It specifies CASSTTGASSRGGYTF.

This CDR3 is CASSFRGGREIDTQYF. As DNA, the CDR3 is TGTGCCAGCAGCTTCCGGGGGGGGCGCGAAATAGATACGCAGTATTTT. The chain combines TRBV7-2 with TRBJ2-3, with 8 bases aligning to TRBD2. The germline CDR1 and CDR2 sequences are SGHTA and FQGNSA. The V and J ends lost 3 bases and 5 bases, in that order; junction bases with no gene match: 10. This CDR3 region has 16 residues. Filled out from reference TRBV7-2 and TRBJ2-3, the complete variable domain reads GAGVSQSPSNKVTEKGKDVELRCDPISGHTALYWYRQSLGQGLEFLIYFQGNSAPDKSGLPSDRFSAERTGGSVSTLTIQRTQQEDSAVYLCASSFRGGREIDTQYFGPGTRLTVL.

This clonotype was counted many times. The chain combines TRBV4-3 with TRBJ2-1; D is undetermined. Germline values: CDR1 LGHNA, CDR2 YSLEER. With 3 bases removed from V and 13 bases from J, the gap between germline ends came to 13 bases. This CDR3 has 12 amino acids. The CDR3 bases are TGCGCCAGCAGCCAGGAACCGGGCCTCCAGTTCTTC. It encodes CASSQEPGLQFF.

This clonotype was seen a few times. The V and J genes are TRBV27 and TRBJ1-6, with 8 bases lining up with TRBD1. Trimming at V came to 2 bases and at J to 10 bases, leaving 4 bases not matched to a gene. The germline gives CDR1 MNHEY, CDR2 SMNVEV (reference sequence). CDR3 size: 14 residues. The CDR3, as DNA: TGTGCCAGCAGTTTAGACAGGGGAAAATCACCCCTCCACTTT. It is translated as CASSLDRGKSPLHF.

The V gene is TRBV27, the J gene TRBJ2-7, with TRBD1 identical over 9 bases. The V and J ends lost 5 bases and 3 bases, in that order; junction bases with no gene match: 11. The CDR3 length is 16 residues. Germline V gene data show CDR1 as MNHEY and CDR2 as SMNVEV (reference sequence). In DNA form, the CDR3 reads TGTGCCAGCAGTCCCAAGCGGCCGGGACAGGGCTACGAGCAGTACTTC. Protein: CASSPKRPGQGYEQYF.

The gene calls are TRBV20-1 and TRBJ1-4, with unresolved D. The CDR3 is 13 residues long. From germline, CDR1 is DFQATT and CDR2 SNEGSKA (reference sequence). Trimming removed 5 bases from V and 8 bases from J, with 15 bases in between. CDR3 region: CSAYTPGGEKLFF. The CDR3 nucleotides read TGCAGTGCTTACACCCCGGGAGGCGAAAAACTGTTTTTT.

Comments on this clonotype: One end of the junction is discordant with germline, which a read error may explain. The chain joins TRBV5-6 to TRBJ2-2; tentative D call: TRBD2 (6 bases). This CDR3 spans 15 amino acids. CDR1 and CDR2 from the germline V gene are SGHDT and YYEEEE. CDR3 nucleotide sequence: TGTGCCAGCAGCTTAGGGCGGTCGGGGACCGGGGGGCTGTTTTTT. Translating it yields CASSLGRSGTGGLFF.

This clonotype has more than one count but fewer than ten. J is TRBJ2-1 and V is TRBV7-6, with 10 bases aligning to TRBD2. Looked up from germline, CDR1 is SGHVS and CDR2 is FNYEAQ. The CDR3 loop spans 21 amino acids. V gave up 0 bases and J gave up 0 bases; unmatched junction bases: 14. The DNA for the CDR3 is TGTGCCAGCAGCTTAGCTTGGGTAGCGGGGGGCCTATCTAGCTCCTACAATGAGCAGTTCTTC. Protein product: CASSLAWVAGGLSSSYNEQFF.

This clonotype was detected a few times. The V gene is TRBV28, the J gene TRBJ2-7, with TRBD2 matching over 8 bases. V was clipped by 5 bases and J by 2 bases; unmatched bases: 17. Germline CDR1 reads MDHEN; CDR2 reads SYDVKM. This CDR3 has 18 amino acids. CDR3 protein: CASSPPRAGEDRPYEQYF. Written as DNA, the CDR3 is TGTGCCAGCAGTCCACCTCGAGCGGGAGAAGATCGGCCCTACGAGCAGTACTTC.

The chain combines TRBV7-2 with TRBJ1-2; 7 nucleotides align to TRBD1. The CDR3 loop spans 14 amino acids. V lost 4 bases, J lost 3 bases, and 5 bases stayed unmatched. The germline V gene has CDR1 SGHTA and CDR2 FQGNSA. The CDR3 DNA is TGTGCCAGCAGCTCAACTGGGACAGACTATGGCTACACCTTC. As protein: CASSSTGTDYGYTF.

The chain employs TRBV7-3 and TRBJ2-5; 7 bases map to TRBD2. Germline V CDR1 and CDR2: SGHTA, FQGTGA. The CDR3 covers 14 residues. J gave up 7 bases and V 4 bases, and 9 bases lay outside the gene matches. The CDR3 nucleotides are TGTGCCAGCAGCTCAATCGGGAGGCAGGGGACCCAGTACTTC. This codes for CASSSIGRQGTQYF.

The rearrangement uses TRBV4-3 and TRBJ2-4, with a weak D call TRBD2 (6 bases). This CDR3 has 18 amino acids. Trimming cost V 0 bases and J 0 bases, with 15 bases left between them. CDR1 is LGHNA and CDR2 is YSLEER in the germline V gene. The CDR3 nucleotides are TGCGCCAGCAGCCAAGACGTCTCGGGGGACCTAGCCAAAAACATTCAGTACTTC. Amino acids: CASSQDVSGDLAKNIQYF.

This chain connects TRBV6-5 to TRBJ1-1, with 9 nucleotides matching TRBD1. Germline-derived CDR1 and CDR2 are MNHEY and SVGAGI. The CDR3 has 13 residues. With 5 bases clipped from V and 5 bases from J, the junction kept 3 bases outside the gene matches. The CDR3 is CASSGTGRTEAFF. The CDR3 nucleotides are TGTGCCAGCAGTGGGACAGGGAGGACTGAAGCTTTCTTT.

The chain carries TRBV3-1 and TRBJ2-7, with 7 bases fitting TRBD1. The CDR3 extends over 15 amino acids. J gave up 3 bases and V 4 bases, and 9 bases lay outside the gene matches. Germline-derived CDR1 and CDR2 are LGHDT and YNNKEL (reference sequence). The CDR3 DNA is TGTGCCAGCAGCCCATCGACAGGGCCCCTCTACGAGCAGTACTTC. Encoded protein: CASSPSTGPLYEQYF.

CDR3 sequence reads: CATSREGGANQPQHF. The CDR3 coding sequence is TGTGCCACCAGCAGAGAAGGGGGGGCTAATCAGCCCCAGCATTTT. The V call is TRBV15, the J call TRBJ1-5; the D gene is possibly TRBD1 (6 bases). The CDR3 length is 15 residues. The germline V and J ends were trimmed by 0 bases and 4 bases, with 10 bases remaining between them. The germline CDR1 and CDR2 sequences are LNHNV and YYDKDF (reference sequence).

This clonotype came up a few times. This rearrangement joins TRBV6-5 to TRBJ2-7; D is uncertain. Germline assignment: CDR1 MNHEY and CDR2 SVGAGI. V was pared by 8 bases and J by 3 bases, with 2 bases between. The CDR3 covers 9 residues. The CDR3 region is CASLYEQYF. The CDR3 nucleotides are TGTGCCAGCCTCTACGAGCAGTACTTC.

On this clonotype: This may be a read error: a much more frequent sequence differs by one nucleotide. The chain employs TRBV12-3 or TRBV12-4 and TRBJ2-5, with D maybe TRBD2 (5 bases). Trimming removed 3 bases from V and 5 bases from J, with 10 bases in between. The CDR3 sequence is 13 residues long. This CDR3 is CASSFEAEETQYF. The CDR3 DNA follows: TGTGCCAGCAGTTTTGAAGCGGAGGAGACCCAGTACTTC.

CDR3 residues: CASSPWDRGVSGYTF. The CDR3 nucleotides read TGTGCCAGCAGCCCCTGGGACAGGGGAGTTTCTGGCTACACCTTC. The V call is TRBV7-2, the J call TRBJ1-2; TRBD1 matches 10 bases. V dropped 5 bases and J dropped 7; count of bases not matched to a gene: 10. Per germline, CDR1 SGHTA and CDR2 FQGNSA. The CDR3 runs 15 residues.

The sample holds a few counts of this clonotype. The genes are TRBV2 and TRBJ2-5; 8 bases are a match to TRBD1. The CDR3 runs to 13 residues. V was clipped by 7 bases and J by 3 bases; unmatched bases: 4. Per germline, CDR1 SNHLY and CDR2 FYNNEI. Here the CDR3 reads CASTGQAEETQYF. The CDR3 coding sequence is TGTGCCAGCACGGGACAGGCGGAAGAGACCCAGTACTTC.

V usage is TRBV11-2 and J usage is TRBJ2-4; TRBD1 matches at 9 bases. In germline, CDR1 is SGHAT, CDR2 FQNNGV. J was trimmed by 2 bases and V by 4 bases; bases with no gene match: 12. The CDR3 has 18 residues. The CDR3 protein is CASSSRPGQGGPKNIQYF. The CDR3 DNA reads TGTGCCAGCAGCTCAAGACCGGGACAGGGTGGACCCAAAAACATTCAGTACTTC. Combining the CDR3 with reference TRBV11-2 and TRBJ2-4 gives the whole variable domain EAGVAQSPRYKIIEKRQSVAFWCNPISGHATLYWYQQILGQGPKLLIQFQNNGVVDDSQLPKDRFSAERLKGVDSTLKIQPAKLEDSAVYLCASSSRPGQGGPKNIQYFGAGTRLSVL.